This TCR beta chain is from a study of T cell clonality in common variable immunodeficiency. This clone was recorded at least ten times. The antigen remains unidentified. The CDR3 end lies 3 residues beyond the end of the read and is filled in from the germline J gene. Germline assignment: CDR1 MRHNA and CDR2 SNTAGT. J gave up 7 bases and V 3 bases, and 4 bases lay outside the gene matches. There are 16 residues in the CDR3. Study results and caveats: Common variable immunodeficiency TCR beta sequences reportedly had fewer deletions and N-nucleotide insertions.

CVID subjects were about 14 female and around 31 male, aged 9 to 64. The method was immunoSEQ multiplex PCR; TCRdb's version includes in-frame clones alone and lacks a portion of them. The table lists roughly 42,000 clones, no singletons, with roughly 5.5% in the top ten. The clonotype originates from a human donor with common variable immunodeficiency. The chain carries TRBV6-4 and TRBJ2-1; 15 nucleotides agree with TRBD2. Sequenced input: peripheral blood mononuclear cells. The sequenced CDR3 bases are TGTGCCAGCAGTGAGAAGGGACTAGCGGGGGGAAATGAG. Protein: CASSEKGLAGGNE. The whole CDR3 region reads CASSEKGLAGGNEQFF.